One sample yielded the 5 T cell receptor beta chains listed below, sequenced in a study of T cell responses to AZD1222 COVID-19 vaccine. Produced via immunoSEQ multiplex PCR; TCRdb's table is partial and in-frame only. The table includes fewer than 130,000 clones, roughly four fifths detected once. Sequencing was performed on peripheral blood, taken on day 0 of AZD1222 vaccination. The source is an adult in good health.

The rearrangement joins TRBV7-9 to TRBJ1-3, with D possibly being TRBD1 (5 bases). The germline V and J ends were trimmed by 3 bases and 3 bases, with 15 bases remaining between them. The CDR3 runs 16 residues. Per germline, CDR1 SEHNR and CDR2 FQNEAQ (reference sequence). The DNA for the CDR3 is TGTGCCAGCAGCTTGGTTCAGGGAATAGGTGGAAACACCATATATTTT. Encoded protein: CASSLVQGIGGNTIYF.

The chain links TRBV6-5 to TRBJ2-3, with D maybe TRBD1 (5 bases). The CDR3 runs to 15 residues. With 6 bases removed from V and 1 base from J, the gap between germline ends came to 14 bases. Germline CDR1 and CDR2: MNHEY and SVGAGI. The CDR3 region is CASSEDNYRTDTQYF. In nucleotides, the CDR3 is TGTGCCAGCAGCGAGGACAACTACCGCACAGATACGCAGTATTTT.

The chain combines TRBV4-1 with TRBJ1-2; TRBD1 aligns across 11 bases. Looked up from germline, CDR1 is MGHRA and CDR2 is YSYEKL. The CDR3 contains 16 residues. The junction had 6 bases not matched to a gene; V was cut back by 2 bases and J by 4 bases. The CDR3 coding sequence is TGCGCCAGCAGCCAACAGGACAGGGGGCTAGGCTATGGCTACACCTTC. Translated, it gives CASSQQDRGLGYGYTF.

The chain employs TRBV9 and TRBJ2-7, with D possibly TRBD1 on 6 matching bases. This CDR3 is built from 16 residues. V lost 0 bases and J lost 0, with 13 bases in between. CDR1 is SGDLS, CDR2 YYNGEE, per germline. CDR3 loop: CASSVAGDIPSYEQYF. CDR3 coding DNA: TGTGCCAGCAGCGTAGCAGGGGACATACCCTCCTACGAGCAGTACTTC.

In this sample, this clone turned up once. The chain carries TRBV6-5 and TRBJ2-1, with D possibly matching TRBD2 (7 bases). The CDR3 extends over 14 amino acids. Germline values: CDR1 MNHEY, CDR2 SVGAGI. V lost 7 bases and J 4 bases, leaving 14 bases between the germline ends. CDR3 DNA sequence: TGTGCCAGCACTTGGGGGGGGCCTTACAATGAGCAGTTCTTC. Protein sequence: CASTWGGPYNEQFF.